Listed below are T cell receptor beta chains from one sample, sequenced in a study of PD-L1 blockade in urothelial cancer. Clones were read by immunoSEQ multiplex PCR, and TCRdb kept only the in-frame ones, dropping some. The sample has under 150,000 clones; around 89% are singletons. The sequences come from PBMCs, collected around atezolizumab (anti-PD-L1) treatment. Every receptor here comes from a man in his sixties with urothelial cancer. Both conserved end residues are part of each CDR3.

j_gene,v_gene,CDR3aa
TRBJ1-5,TRBV7-2,CASSGQGDQPQHF
TRBJ1-5,TRBV6-5,CASSRTGINQPQHF
TRBJ2-7,TRBV4-2,CASSRGQGGYEQYF
TRBJ1-5,TRBV19,CASSIGTGFSNQPQHF
TRBJ1-2,TRBV28,CASSLGDTANYGYTF
TRBJ2-3,TRBV28,CASSPQGGSPRHDTQYF
TRBJ2-7,TRBV9,CASSVGGGDTGYPLYEQYF
TRBJ1-2,TRBV7-2,CASSLATDDGYTF
TRBJ1-5,TRBV27,CASSPLGGNQPQHF
TRBJ2-2,TRBV5-1,CASSYQGGELFF
TRBJ1-5,TRBV4-2,CASSPSVGTASRAQHF
TRBJ2-7,TRBV7-2,CASSPKQGNYEQYF
TRBJ2-5,TRBV5-1,CASSFRGGQETQYF
TRBJ1-1,TRBV27,CASSETGARTEAFF
TRBJ2-7,TRBV7-2,CASSLAGTGVVNEQYF
TRBJ2-7,TRBV6-4,CASSEQGGGEQYF
TRBJ1-2,TRBV5-4,CASSLGTGGDGYTF
TRBJ2-6,TRBV28,CASSTLNAAFAPGANVLTF
TRBJ2-1,TRBV10-1,CAWSGLSYPPLHNEQFF
TRBJ2-3,TRBV5-1,CASSWEGGTDTQYF
TRBJ1-2,TRBV27,CASSPLREMIMGYTF
TRBJ1-5,TRBV7-2,CASSLEGGPQHF
TRBJ1-2,TRBV5-5,CASSLRGDGYTF
TRBJ2-1,TRBV5-1,CASSLALVGDFF
TRBJ1-4,TRBV11-2,CASSSPHRGADEKLFF
TRBJ2-1,TRBV5-1,CASSPSPGGGYNEQFF
TRBJ2-7,TRBV28,CASSPPGRRREQYF
TRBJ1-2,TRBV29-1,CSVRGLYGYTF
TRBJ2-2,TRBV7-3,CASSPTGGDTGELFF
TRBJ2-5,TRBV11-2,CASSLGPTWQETQYF
TRBJ2-3,TRBV4-3,CASSQGWFGGATDTQYF
TRBJ1-4,TRBV5-1,CASSPQGTREKLFF
TRBJ1-4,TRBV13,CASSTRQGPNEKLFF
TRBJ1-5,TRBV27,CASSNGQYSNQPQHF
TRBJ1-4,TRBV10-3,CAISEYGGQANEKLFF
TRBJ2-5,TRBV5-1,CASSLVLGLGEAQYF
TRBJ2-7,TRBV7-8,CASSRRQGPYEQYF
TRBJ1-5,TRBV11-2,CASSATQGNQPQHF
TRBJ1-2,TRBV2,CASSERFYGYTF
TRBJ2-2,TRBV25-1,CASSAQGSGELFF
TRBJ2-1,TRBV5-4,CASSLLLEQFF
TRBJ1-5,TRBV27,CAISRGFNQPQHF
TRBJ2-5,TRBV7-9,CASSLGESLAETQYF
TRBJ2-5,TRBV2,CASSEDLSGGAGETQYF
TRBJ2-7,TRBV21-1,CASSKGPCGRASYEQYF
TRBJ2-5,TRBV5-1,CASSLAARPPETQYF
TRBJ2-1,TRBV28,CASSLTRGSNEQFF
TRBJ2-7,TRBV19,CASSLFPASGYDGGAFSEQYF
TRBJ2-1,TRBV19,CASSIGGGSYNEQFF
TRBJ1-1,TRBV6-1,CASSGPTRGSKTDTEAFF
TRBJ2-3,TRBV9,CASSVASRGLRTDTQYF
TRBJ2-7,TRBV10-3,CAIRGTRSTAYEQYF
TRBJ1-2,TRBV5-1,CASSSRGNYGYTF
TRBJ2-3,TRBV11-2,CASSLDPGSTDTQYF
TRBJ1-6,TRBV6-1,CASSEVGGRSPLHF
TRBJ1-2,TRBV27,CASSLSVGEANYGYTF
TRBJ1-3,TRBV6-1,CASSEALAPLSGNTIYF
TRBJ1-1,TRBV25-1,CASSEPGLGAFF